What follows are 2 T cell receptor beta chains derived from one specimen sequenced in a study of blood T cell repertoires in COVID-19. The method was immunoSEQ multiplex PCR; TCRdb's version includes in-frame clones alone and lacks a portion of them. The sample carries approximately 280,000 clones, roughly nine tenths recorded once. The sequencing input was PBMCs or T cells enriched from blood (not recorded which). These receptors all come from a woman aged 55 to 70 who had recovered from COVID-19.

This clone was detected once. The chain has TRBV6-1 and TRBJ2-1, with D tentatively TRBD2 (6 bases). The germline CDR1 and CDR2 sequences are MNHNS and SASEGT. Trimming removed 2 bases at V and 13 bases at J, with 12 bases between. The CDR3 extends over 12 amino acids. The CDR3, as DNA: TGTGCCAGCAGTGAAAGCAGGGAGGATCAGTTCTTC. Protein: CASSESREDQFF.

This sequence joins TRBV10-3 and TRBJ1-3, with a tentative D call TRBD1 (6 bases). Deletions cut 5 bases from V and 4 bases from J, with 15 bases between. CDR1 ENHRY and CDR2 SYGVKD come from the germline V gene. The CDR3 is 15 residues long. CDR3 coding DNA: TGTGCCATCAGTAACCCGGGACAAATGGGAAACACCATATATTTT. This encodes CAISNPGQMGNTIYF.